The TCR beta chain described here comes from a study of T cell changes during pregnancy in multiple sclerosis. Assay used: immunoSEQ multiplex PCR; TCRdb lists only in-frame clones, some missing. Of tens of thousands of clones in the sample, roughly 91% were seen once. This CDR3 has 15 residues. Germline trimming cut 3 bases from V and 0 bases from J; bases unmatched to any gene: 4. Per the germline V gene, CDR1 is LNHDA and CDR2 is SQIVND (reference sequence). The receptor was isolated from a female donor with multiple sclerosis, enrolled in a pregnancy study. Sequenced material: CD8+ T cells from peripheral blood mononuclear cells, taken in the third trimester of pregnancy. The rearrangement links TRBV19 to TRBJ2-7, with 8 bases fitting TRBD1. The CDR3 bases are TGTGCCAGTAGTATCGGACAGGGTAGCTCCTACGAGCAGTACTTC. Protein: CASSIGQGSSYEQYF.